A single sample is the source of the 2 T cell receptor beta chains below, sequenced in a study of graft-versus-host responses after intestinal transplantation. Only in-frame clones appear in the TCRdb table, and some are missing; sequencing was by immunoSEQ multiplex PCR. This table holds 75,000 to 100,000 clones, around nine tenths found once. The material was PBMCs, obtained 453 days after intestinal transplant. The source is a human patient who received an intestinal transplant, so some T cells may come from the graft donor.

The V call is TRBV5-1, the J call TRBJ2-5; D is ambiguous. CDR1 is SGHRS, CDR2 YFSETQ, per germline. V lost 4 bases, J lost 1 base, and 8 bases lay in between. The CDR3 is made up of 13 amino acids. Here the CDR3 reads CASSPDPQETQYF. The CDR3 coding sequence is TGCGCCAGCAGCCCTGACCCCCAAGAGACCCAGTACTTC.

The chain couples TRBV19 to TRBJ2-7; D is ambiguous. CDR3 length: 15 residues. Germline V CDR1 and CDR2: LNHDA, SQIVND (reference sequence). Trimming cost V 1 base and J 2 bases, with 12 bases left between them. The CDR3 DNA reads TGTGCCAGTAGTATAGGCTCCGGCAGGACCTACGAGCAGTACTTC. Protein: CASSIGSGRTYEQYF.